This T cell receptor beta chain was captured in a study of CD8 T cells in ankylosing spondylitis. Quantitative barcoded 5'-RACE was used to prepare TCR beta libraries. TCRdb reprocessed the 5' RACE reads with MiXCR, giving one entry per CDR3 protein. The sample lists about 310,000 distinct CDR3 sequences, around 20% occurring once. This clonotype was picked up a small number of times. Antigen specificity is unknown. Germline V gives CDR1 MNHEY, CDR2 SVGAGI. The V end lost 6 bases, the J end lost 8 bases, and 23 bases lay between the germline ends. CDR3 size: 16 residues. Study-wide results and limits: Reported data indicate significant enrichment of disease-linked clones within matched ankylosing spondylitis synovial fluid. Made up of eight highly homologous variants, a TCR beta motif appeared characteristic of ankylosing spondylitis blood. Some of these motif variants have turned up before, in reports on reactive arthritis synovial fluid and blood.

This TCR came from a female donor with ankylosing spondylitis or in good health (not recorded which). The material sequenced was blood, either unsorted or a sorted T cell fraction (not recorded which). V gene TRBV6-5 combines with J gene TRBJ2-1, with D maybe TRBD2 (5 bases). This CDR3 is CASSYAVVAPWDEQFF. In DNA, the CDR3 is TGTGCCAGCAGCTATGCGGTGGTAGCGCCCTGGGATGAGCAGTTCTTC.